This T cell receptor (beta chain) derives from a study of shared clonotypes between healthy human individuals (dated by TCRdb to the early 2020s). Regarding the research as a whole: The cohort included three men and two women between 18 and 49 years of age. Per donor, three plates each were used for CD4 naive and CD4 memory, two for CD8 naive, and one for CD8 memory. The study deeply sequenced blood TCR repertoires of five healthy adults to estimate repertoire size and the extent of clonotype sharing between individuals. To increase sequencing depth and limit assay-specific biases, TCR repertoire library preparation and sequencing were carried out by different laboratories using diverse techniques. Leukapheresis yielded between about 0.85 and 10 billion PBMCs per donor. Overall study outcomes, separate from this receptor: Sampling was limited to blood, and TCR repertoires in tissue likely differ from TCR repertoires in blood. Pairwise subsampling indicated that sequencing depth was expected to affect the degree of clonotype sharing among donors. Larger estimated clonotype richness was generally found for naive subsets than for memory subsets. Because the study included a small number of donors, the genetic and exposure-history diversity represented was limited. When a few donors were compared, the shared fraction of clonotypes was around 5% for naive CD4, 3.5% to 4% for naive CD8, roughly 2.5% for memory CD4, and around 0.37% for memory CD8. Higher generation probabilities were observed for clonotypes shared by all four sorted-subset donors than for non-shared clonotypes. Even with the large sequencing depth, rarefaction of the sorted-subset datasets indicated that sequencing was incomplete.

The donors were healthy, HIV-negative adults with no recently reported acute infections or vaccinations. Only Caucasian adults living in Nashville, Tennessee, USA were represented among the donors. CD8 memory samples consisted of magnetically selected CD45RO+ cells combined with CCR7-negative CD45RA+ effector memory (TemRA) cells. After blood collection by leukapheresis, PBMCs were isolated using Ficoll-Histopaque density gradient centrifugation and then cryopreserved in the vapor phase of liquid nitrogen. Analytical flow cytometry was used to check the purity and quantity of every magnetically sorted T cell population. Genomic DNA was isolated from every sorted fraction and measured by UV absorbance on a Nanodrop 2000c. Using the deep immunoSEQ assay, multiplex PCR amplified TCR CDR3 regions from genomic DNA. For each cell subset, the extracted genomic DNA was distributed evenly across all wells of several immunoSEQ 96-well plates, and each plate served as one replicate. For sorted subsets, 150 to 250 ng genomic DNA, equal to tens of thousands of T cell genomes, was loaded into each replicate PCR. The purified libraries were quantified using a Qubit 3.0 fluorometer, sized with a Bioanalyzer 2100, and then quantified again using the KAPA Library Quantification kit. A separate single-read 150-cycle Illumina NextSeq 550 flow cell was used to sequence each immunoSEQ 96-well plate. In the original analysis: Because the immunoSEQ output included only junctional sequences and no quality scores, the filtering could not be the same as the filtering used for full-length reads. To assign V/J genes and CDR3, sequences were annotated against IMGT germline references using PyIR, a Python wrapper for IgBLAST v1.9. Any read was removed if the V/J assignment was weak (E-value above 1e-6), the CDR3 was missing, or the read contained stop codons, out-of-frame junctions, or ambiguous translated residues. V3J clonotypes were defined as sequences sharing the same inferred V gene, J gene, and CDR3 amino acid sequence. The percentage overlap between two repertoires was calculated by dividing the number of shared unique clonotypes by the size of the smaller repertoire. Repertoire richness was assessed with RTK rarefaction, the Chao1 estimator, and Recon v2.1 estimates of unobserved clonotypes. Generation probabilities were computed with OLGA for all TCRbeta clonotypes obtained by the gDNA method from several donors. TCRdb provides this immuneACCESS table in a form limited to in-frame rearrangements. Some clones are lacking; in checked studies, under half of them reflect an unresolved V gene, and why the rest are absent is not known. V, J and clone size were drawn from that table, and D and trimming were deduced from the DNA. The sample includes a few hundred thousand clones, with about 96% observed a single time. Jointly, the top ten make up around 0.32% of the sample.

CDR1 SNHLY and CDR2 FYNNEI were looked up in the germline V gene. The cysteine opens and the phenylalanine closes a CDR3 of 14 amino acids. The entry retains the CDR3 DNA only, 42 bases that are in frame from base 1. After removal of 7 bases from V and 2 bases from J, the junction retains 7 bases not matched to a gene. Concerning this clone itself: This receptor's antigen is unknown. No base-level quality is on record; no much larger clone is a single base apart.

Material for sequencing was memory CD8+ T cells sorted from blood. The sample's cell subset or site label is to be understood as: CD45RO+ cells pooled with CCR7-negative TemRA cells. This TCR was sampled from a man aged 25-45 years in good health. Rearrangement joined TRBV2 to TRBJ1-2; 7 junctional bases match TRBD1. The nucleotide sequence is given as TGTGCCAGCACTAAAGGGACAGTCAACTATGGCTACACCTTC. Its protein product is CASTKGTVNYGYTF. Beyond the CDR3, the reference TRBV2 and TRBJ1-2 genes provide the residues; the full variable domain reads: EPEVTQTPSHQVTQMGQEVILRCVPISNHLYFYWYRQILGQKVEFLVSFYNNEISEKSEIFDDQFSVERPDGSNFTLKIRSTKLEDSAMYFCASTKGTVNYGYTFGSGTRLTVV.